This T cell receptor beta chain emerged from a study of blood T cell repertoires in COVID-19. Sequencing used immunoSEQ multiplex PCR; TCRdb keeps in-frame clones, though not all of them. The sample records about 220,000 clones, 80% to 85% being singletons. Seattle participants joined during active infection and were tracked over time. The V gene's germline CDR1 is MNHNS and CDR2 SASEGT. The CDR3 totals 16 residues. Trimming took 0 bases from V and 13 from J; bases not matched to a gene: 15. The source of this sequence is a woman in her 70s with COVID-19, enrolled during active disease. The sample consisted of peripheral blood. J is TRBJ2-1 and V is TRBV6-1; 7 bases map to TRBD1. CDR3 sequence reads: CASSEAVGVRGHIQFF. The CDR3 bases are TGTGCCAGCAGTGAAGCAGTGGGGGTTAGGGGGCATATACAGTTCTTC.